The 26 T cell receptor beta chains reported below all come from one sample, sequenced in a study of cytomegalovirus exposure and HLA in healthy donors. The PCR contained 60 Vbeta and 13 Jbeta primers. Data came from immunoSEQ multiplex PCR; TCRdb stores just in-frame clones and leaves some out. This table has more than 95,000 clones, 83% appearing once. The source material was PBMCs. Source of these receptors: a woman in her thirties or forties in good health and CMV-seropositive.

The J gene is TRBJ2-2, the V gene TRBV7-2, with TRBD2 identical over 11 bases. The germline gives CDR1 SGHTA, CDR2 FQGNSA. CDR3 length equals 15 residues. The V gene end was trimmed by 6 bases and the J gene end by 7 bases; junction bases not matched to a gene: 7. The CDR3 nucleotides are TGTGCCAGCAGTTCTAGCGGGAGGTGGGGCGGGGAGCTGTTTTTT. Its protein is CASSSSGRWGGELFF. The complete variable domain, with remaining parts taken from reference TRBV7-2 and TRBJ2-2, reads GAGVSQSPSNKVTEKGKDVELRCDPISGHTALYWYRQSLGQGLEFLIYFQGNSAPDKSGLPSDRFSAERTGGSVSTLTIQRTQQEDSAVYLCASSSSGRWGGELFFGEGSRLTVL.

The chain employs TRBV5-1 and TRBJ2-1; 7 bases align to TRBD2. The germline V gene encodes CDR1 SGHRS and CDR2 YFSETQ. V trimming: 1 base; J trimming: 0 bases; junction bases outside the gene matches: 1. The CDR3 is 15 residues long. The CDR3 loop is CASSLWGGSYNEQFF. The CDR3 DNA is TGCGCCAGCAGCTTGTGGGGGGGCTCCTACAATGAGCAGTTCTTC.

The chain recombines TRBV5-8 with TRBJ1-2; 8 bases map to TRBD1. After removal of 2 bases from V and 3 bases from J, the junction contained 3 bases not matched to a gene. CDR1 and CDR2 (germline): SGHTS, YDEGEE. The CDR3 sequence is 14 residues long. CDR3 sequence reads: CASSFPGQDYGYTF. Here the CDR3 DNA reads TGTGCCAGCAGCTTCCCGGGACAGGACTATGGCTACACCTTC.

The chain employs TRBV5-1 and TRBJ1-1; 8 bases line up with TRBD1. After removal of 2 bases from V and 3 bases from J, the junction contained 6 bases not matched to a gene. The germline V gene encodes CDR1 SGHRS and CDR2 YFSETQ. The CDR3 totals 15 residues. As DNA, the CDR3 is TGCGCCAGCAGCTTAGGGACAGGAGAGTACACTGAAGCTTTCTTT. Residues: CASSLGTGEYTEAFF.

This chain links TRBV6-5 with TRBJ1-2, with D perhaps TRBD1 (5 bases). Trimming stripped 4 bases from V and 8 bases from J, with 14 bases between. The germline V gene encodes CDR1 MNHEY and CDR2 SVGAGI. The CDR3 consists of 13 residues. The CDR3 region has the DNA TGTGCCAGCAGTTCAGGGTCTCTAGACGGCTACACCTTC. It translates to CASSSGSLDGYTF.

The V and J genes are TRBV19 and TRBJ1-4; D remains ambiguous. The CDR3 covers 13 residues. The germline gives CDR1 LNHDA, CDR2 SQIVND (reference sequence). V gave up 5 bases and J gave up 7 bases, with 11 bases separating them. CDR3 DNA: TGTGCCAGTAGTTTTCTGGCTGCTGAAAAACTGTTTTTT. This sequence encodes CASSFLAAEKLFF.

The chain has TRBV28 and TRBJ2-5; tentatively, D is TRBD2 (5 bases). Judging by the DNA end, TRBJ2-7 fits better; the J call may be wrong. Germline CDR1 is MDHEN and CDR2 is SYDVKM. The CDR3 is 12 amino acids. CDR3 in DNA: TGTGCCAGCAGTACTAGGTCCTACGAGCAGTACTTC. Translation gives CASSTRSYEQYF.

CDR3 loop: CASSFGGRKRTGELFF. As DNA, the CDR3 is TGTGCCAGCAGTTTTGGTGGGAGGAAACGCACCGGGGAGCTGTTTTTT. The rearrangement joins TRBV28 to TRBJ2-2, with D maybe TRBD2 (6 bases). The CDR3 covers 16 residues. Germline V gives CDR1 MDHEN, CDR2 SYDVKM. The V end was cut by 3 bases, the J end by 4 bases, with 15 bases between.

V is TRBV29-1 and J is TRBJ2-5; the D is unclear. The DNA end favors TRBJ2-7, so the J call may be wrong. Germline V gene lookup returns CDR1 SQVTM and CDR2 ANQGSEA. CDR3 length equals 12 residues. As DNA, the CDR3 is TGCAGCGTTGAACTTCCTACCTACGAGCAGTACTTC. This sequence encodes CSVELPTYEQYF.

This clone appeared a single time. V and J are TRBV7-9 and TRBJ2-2, with D unclear. CDR1 is SEHNR, CDR2 FQNEAQ, per germline (reference sequence). The length of the CDR3 is 15 residues. V was pared by 6 bases and J by 1 base, with 12 bases between. The DNA of the CDR3 is TGTGCCAGCAGTCCTACTCGCTTGAACACCGGGGAGCTGTTTTTT. Translation: CASSPTRLNTGELFF.

The rearrangement joins TRBV10-1 to TRBJ2-2; 13 bases are a match to TRBD2. V was pared by 4 bases and J by 4 bases, with 3 bases of the junction left unmatched. The CDR3 has 16 residues. The germline CDR1 and CDR2 sequences are WNHNN and SYGVQD (reference sequence). This CDR3 reads CASSGGLAGPTGELFF. CDR3 nucleotide sequence: TGCGCCAGCAGTGGGGGACTAGCGGGGCCCACCGGGGAGCTGTTTTTT.

A single count supports this clone. V is TRBV15 and J is TRBJ1-1; 9 positions agree with TRBD1. The CDR3 extends over 16 amino acids. Germline V gives CDR1 LNHNV, CDR2 YYDKDF (reference sequence). V shed 1 base, J shed 4 bases, and the junction held 7 bases outside the gene matches. The CDR3 region is CATSRGTTGGRTEAFF. CDR3 nucleotide sequence: TGTGCCACCAGCAGAGGAACGACAGGGGGTCGCACTGAAGCTTTCTTT.

The chain has TRBV7-3 and TRBJ2-3; 16 positions agree with TRBD2. The V gene end was trimmed by 3 bases and the J gene end by 0 bases; junction bases not matched to a gene: 0. CDR3 length: 17 residues. The V gene's germline CDR1 is SGHTA and CDR2 FQGTGA. CDR3 nucleotides: TGTGCCAGCAGCTTGGGACTAGCGGGAGGGAGCACAGATACGCAGTATTTT. Its translation: CASSLGLAGGSTDTQYF.

CDR3 nucleotides: TGTGCCTGGAGGGACAGGGTGGACTATGGCTACACCTTC. It yields the protein CAWRDRVDYGYTF. J is TRBJ1-2 and V is TRBV30; 8 nucleotides match TRBD1. The CDR3 spans 13 residues. Germline trimming cut 3 bases from V and 3 bases from J; bases unmatched to any gene: 3. Germline-derived CDR1 and CDR2 are GTSNPN and SVGIG (reference sequence).

This sequence joins TRBV30 and TRBJ2-1; 7 nucleotides match TRBD2. The germline gives CDR1 GTSNPN, CDR2 SVGIG (reference sequence). V shed 3 bases and J 7 bases; nucleotides not matched to a gene: 12. The CDR3 loop spans 15 amino acids. The chain's CDR3 is CAWSPPGGRFNEQFF. CDR3 sequence (DNA): TGTGCCTGGAGCCCCCCCGGCGGGAGATTTAATGAGCAGTTCTTC.

The sample holds a few counts of this clone. The rearrangement uses TRBV12-5 and TRBJ2-5, with D possibly being TRBD2 (5 bases). The germline V gene has CDR1 LGHNT and CDR2 FRNRAP. Deletions cut 6 bases from V and 1 base from J, with 15 bases between. The CDR3 totals 15 residues. CDR3 region: CASGPLGVPQETQYF. The CDR3 region has the DNA TGTGCTAGTGGACCCCTGGGAGTACCCCAAGAGACCCAGTACTTC.

V usage is TRBV6-5 and J usage is TRBJ1-1; 7 positions match TRBD1. The CDR3 contains 11 residues. The germline V gene has CDR1 MNHEY and CDR2 SVGAGI. V lost 5 bases and J lost 10; bases outside the gene matches: 4. The CDR3, as DNA: TGTGCCAGCAGTAGGGGGCGTGGAGCTTTCTTT. Translation gives CASSRGRGAFF.

The chain uses TRBV5-1 and TRBJ2-7; 14 bases fit TRBD2. Germline V lookup: CDR1 SGHRS, CDR2 YFSETQ. With 0 bases clipped from V and 3 bases from J, the junction kept 11 bases outside the gene matches. The length of the CDR3 is 19 residues. As DNA, the CDR3 is TGCGCCAGCAGCTTGGAGACTAGCGGGAGGGCCGGAGAGATCTACGAGCAGTACTTC. As protein: CASSLETSGRAGEIYEQYF.

The rearrangement joins TRBV7-2 to TRBJ2-7; a possible D gene is TRBD2 (6 bases). There are 13 residues in the CDR3. Trimming took off 3 bases at V and 3 bases at J, with 9 bases between the two ends. From germline, CDR1 is SGHTA and CDR2 FQGNSA. Written as DNA, the CDR3 is TGTGCCAGCAGCTTGATCGGGGGCTACGAGCAGTACTTC. Protein sequence: CASSLIGGYEQYF.

This clone has a single count. V gene TRBV30 combines with J gene TRBJ2-2, with D possibly being TRBD1 (6 bases). The germline gives CDR1 GTSNPN, CDR2 SVGIG (reference sequence). The CDR3 runs 16 residues. V shed 4 bases and J shed 9 bases, with 24 bases lying between them. In DNA, the CDR3 is TGTGCCTGGACCCCTATCGGGGACACGTTGGGTAGGGAGCTGTTTTTT. Translation: CAWTPIGDTLGRELFF. The variable domain in full, with the rest retrieved from reference TRBV30 and TRBJ2-2, is SQTIHQWPATLVQPVGSPLSLECTVEGTSNPNLYWYRQAAGRGLQLLFYSVGIGQISSEVPQNLSASRPQDRQFILSSKKLLLSDSGFYLCAWTPIGDTLGRELFFGEGSRLTVL.

V and J are TRBV6-1 and TRBJ2-1, with 10 positions matching TRBD2. The germline V gene has CDR1 MNHNS and CDR2 SASEGT. With 5 bases clipped from V and 7 bases from J, the junction kept 14 bases outside the gene matches. The CDR3 covers 17 residues. The CDR3 protein is CASSQGLSGRAKNEQFF. CDR3 sequence (DNA): TGTGCCAGCAGTCAAGGGCTAAGCGGGAGGGCCAAAAATGAGCAGTTCTTC.

The chain recombines TRBV29-1 with TRBJ1-1; TRBD1 aligns across 11 bases. The CDR3 extends over 12 amino acids. Germline V CDR1 and CDR2: SQVTM, ANQGSEA. Trimming took 7 bases from V and 6 from J; bases not matched to a gene: 4. DNA of the CDR3: TGCAGCGCGCAGGGACAGGGGGCTGAAGCTTTCTTT. Translation gives CSAQGQGAEAFF.

The chain recombines TRBV30 with TRBJ1-4; the D is unclear. The CDR3 is 13 amino acids. Per the germline V gene, CDR1 is GTSNPN and CDR2 is SVGIG (reference sequence). The V end lost 1 base, the J end lost 4 bases, and 7 bases lay between the germline ends. The DNA for the CDR3 is TGTGCCTGGAGTGATCTGAGTAATGAAAAACTGTTTTTT. This encodes CAWSDLSNEKLFF. Full variable domain (missing parts from reference TRBV30 and TRBJ1-4): SQTIHQWPATLVQPVGSPLSLECTVEGTSNPNLYWYRQAAGRGLQLLFYSVGIGQISSEVPQNLSASRPQDRQFILSSKKLLLSDSGFYLCAWSDLSNEKLFFGSGTQLSVL.

The chain joins TRBV4-1 to TRBJ1-5; 8 positions match TRBD1. CDR3 size: 18 residues. V was pared by 3 bases and J by 0 bases, with 10 bases of the junction left unmatched. Germline values: CDR1 MGHRA, CDR2 YSYEKL. CDR3 coding DNA: TGCGCCAGCAGCCATCCCGGGACAGGAGAACATAGCAATCAGCCCCAGCATTTT. Encoded protein: CASSHPGTGEHSNQPQHF.

The chain uses TRBV28 and TRBJ2-1; the match to TRBD2 covers 7 bases. Germline V CDR1 and CDR2: MDHEN, SYDVKM. The CDR3 consists of 14 residues. J gave up 5 bases and V 3 bases, and 4 bases lay outside the gene matches. The CDR3 loop is CASSFGGGNNEQFF. The CDR3 DNA reads TGTGCCAGCAGTTTCGGCGGGGGTAACAATGAGCAGTTCTTC.

The chain is built from TRBV9 and TRBJ2-7; 7 bases align to TRBD2. The junction had 10 bases not matched to a gene; V was cut back by 4 bases and J by 0 bases. The CDR3 length is 16 residues. Germline loops: CDR1 SGDLS, CDR2 YYNGEE. The CDR3 reads CASSPRVAGGSYEQYF. DNA for the CDR3: TGTGCCAGCAGCCCCCGAGTAGCGGGTGGCTCCTACGAGCAGTACTTC. Supplemented by reference TRBV9 and TRBJ2-7, the full variable domain reads DSGVTQTPKHLITATGQRVTLRCSPRSGDLSVYWYQQSLDQGLQFLIQYYNGEERAKGNILERFSAQQFPDLHSELNLSSLELGDSALYFCASSPRVAGGSYEQYFGPGTRLTVT.